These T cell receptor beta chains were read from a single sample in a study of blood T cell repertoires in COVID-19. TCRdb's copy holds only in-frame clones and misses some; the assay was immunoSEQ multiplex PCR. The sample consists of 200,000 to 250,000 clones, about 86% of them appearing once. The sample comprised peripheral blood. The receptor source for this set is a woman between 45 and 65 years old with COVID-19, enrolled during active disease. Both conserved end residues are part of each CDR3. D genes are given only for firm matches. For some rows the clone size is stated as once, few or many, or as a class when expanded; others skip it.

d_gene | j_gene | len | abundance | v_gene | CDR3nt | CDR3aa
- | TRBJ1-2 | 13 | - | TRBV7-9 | TGTGCCAGCAGCTTAGATGCCATGGCAGGCTACACCTTC | CASSLDAMAGYTF
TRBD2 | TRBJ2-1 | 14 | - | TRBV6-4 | TGTGCCAGCAGTGCGACGGGGGGGCGGGGTGAGCAGTTCTTC | CASSATGGRGEQFF
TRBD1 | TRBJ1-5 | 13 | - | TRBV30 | TGTGCCTGGAGTGAGGGGGCTAATCAGCCCCAGCATTTT | CAWSEGANQPQHF
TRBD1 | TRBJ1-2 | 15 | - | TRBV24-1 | TGTGCCACCAGTGATCGGGACAGATCACTGAGGGGCTACACCTTC | CATSDRDRSLRGYTF
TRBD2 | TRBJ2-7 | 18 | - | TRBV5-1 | TGCGCCAGCAGCTTGGAGGCTAGCGGGGGACTCGTGTCCTACGAGCAGTACTTC | CASSLEASGGLVSYEQYF
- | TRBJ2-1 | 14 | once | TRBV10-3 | TGTGCCATCAGTGCCCCCCAGGGGACGGCTGAGCAGTTCTTC | CAISAPQGTAEQFF
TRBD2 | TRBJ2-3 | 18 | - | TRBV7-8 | TGTGCCAGCAGCAGAGGGACTAGCGCCTTCTCTAGCACAGATACGCAGTATTTT | CASSRGTSAFSSTDTQYF
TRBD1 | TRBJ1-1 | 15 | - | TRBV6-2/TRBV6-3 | TGTGCCAGCAGTTACCCGCGACAGGGTTTGCCTGAAGCTTTCTTT | CASSYPRQGLPEAFF
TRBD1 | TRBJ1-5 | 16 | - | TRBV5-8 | TGTGCCAGCAGCTGGACCCGAGGGACAGGGATACAGCCCCAGCATTTT | CASSWTRGTGIQPQHF
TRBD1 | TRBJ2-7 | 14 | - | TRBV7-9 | TGTGCCAGCAGTCCTTTGACAGGGGGACACGAGCAGTACTTC | CASSPLTGGHEQYF
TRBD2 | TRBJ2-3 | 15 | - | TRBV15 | TGTGCCACCAGCAGAGTACTAGCGGGGGGATCGGCGCAGTATTTT | CATSRVLAGGSAQYF
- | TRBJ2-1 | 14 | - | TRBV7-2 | TGTGCCAGCAGCCCCCGGACTCGCTACAATGAGCAGTTCTTC | CASSPRTRYNEQFF
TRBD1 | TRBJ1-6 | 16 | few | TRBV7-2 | TGTGCCAGCAGCTCCCTCGACAGGGGGCCCAATTCACCCCTCCACTTT | CASSSLDRGPNSPLHF
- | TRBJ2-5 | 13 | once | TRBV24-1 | TGTGCCACCAGTGATCCCCCCAGGGGGGACCAGTACTTC | CATSDPPRGDQYF
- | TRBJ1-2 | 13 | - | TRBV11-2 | TGTGCCAGCAGCTTAGAACAGTTCTATGGCTACACCTTC | CASSLEQFYGYTF
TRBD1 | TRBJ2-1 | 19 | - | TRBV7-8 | TGTGCCAGCAGCCCATGGCGGGGACAGGGGGCGAGCTCCTACAATGAGCAGTTCTTC | CASSPWRGQGASSYNEQFF
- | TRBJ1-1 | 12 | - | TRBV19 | TGTGCCAGTAGTATGAGGAACACTGAAGCTTTCTTT | CASSMRNTEAFF
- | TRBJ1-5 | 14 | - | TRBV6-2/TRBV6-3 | TGTGCCAGCAGTTACAGGCAGGGCAATCAGCCCCAGCATTTT | CASSYRQGNQPQHF
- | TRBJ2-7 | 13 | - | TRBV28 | TGTGCCAGCAGTTTGGGCTCCTACTACGAGCAGTACTTC | CASSLGSYYEQYF
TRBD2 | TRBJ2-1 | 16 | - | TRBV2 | TGTGCCAGCAGCCCAACCCCGGGACTAGGGCCCAATGAGCAGTTCTTC | CASSPTPGLGPNEQFF
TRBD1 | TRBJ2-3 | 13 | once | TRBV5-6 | TGTGCCAGCAGCTCGACAGGGACAGATACGCAGTATTTT | CASSSTGTDTQYF
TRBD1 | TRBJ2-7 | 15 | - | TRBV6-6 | TGTGCCAGCAGTCCGCCGGGGACAGGGCAAAGAGAGCAGTACTTC | CASSPPGTGQREQYF
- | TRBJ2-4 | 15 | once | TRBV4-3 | TGCGCCAGCAGCCAAGATGGGGGGGCCAAAAACATTCAGTACTTC | CASSQDGGAKNIQYF
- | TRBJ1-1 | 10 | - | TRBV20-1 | TGCAGTGCTAGGAGTACTGAAGCTTTCTTT | CSARSTEAFF
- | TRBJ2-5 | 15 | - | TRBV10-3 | TGTGCCATCAGTGAGGGTGGGAGGACTGAGGAGACCCAGTACTTC | CAISEGGRTEETQYF
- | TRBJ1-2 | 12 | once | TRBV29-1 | TGCAGCGTTGCCGACAGGTCCCATGGCTACACCTTC | CSVADRSHGYTF
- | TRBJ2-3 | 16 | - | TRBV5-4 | TGTGCCAGCGATAAAGGGGGACAAAGAAGGGCAGATACGCAGTATTTT | CASDKGGQRRADTQYF
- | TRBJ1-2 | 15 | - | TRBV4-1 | TGCGCCAGCAGCCCCCTCGACGGGGGTATTGAGAGATACACCTTC | CASSPLDGGIERYTF
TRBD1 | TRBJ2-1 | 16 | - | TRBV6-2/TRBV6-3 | TGTGCCAGCAGTTACTATACCGGGACAGGGTCGCATGAGCAGTTCTTC | CASSYYTGTGSHEQFF
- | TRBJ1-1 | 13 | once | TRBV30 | TGTGCCTGGAGCGACAGCATGAACACTGAAGCTTTCTTT | CAWSDSMNTEAFF
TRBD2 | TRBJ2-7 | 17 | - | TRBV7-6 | TGTGCCAGCAGCCAGACTAGCGGGGGGCGGCGTCAGGGCGAGCAGTACTTC | CASSQTSGGRRQGEQYF
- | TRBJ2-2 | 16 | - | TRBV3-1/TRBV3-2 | TGTGCCAGCAGCCGGGCGGGGTTGAGAAGCACCGGGGAGCTGTTTTTT | CASSRAGLRSTGELFF
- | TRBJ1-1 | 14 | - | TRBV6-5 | TGTGCCAGCACCCACCGGGGGGGGGCCTATGAAGCTTTCTTT | CASTHRGGAYEAFF
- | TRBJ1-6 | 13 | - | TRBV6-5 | TGTGCCAGCGTGTCGCAGAGGAGTTCACCCCTCCACTTT | CASVSQRSSPLHF
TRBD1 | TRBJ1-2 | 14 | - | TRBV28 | TGTGCCAGCAGTGGACAGGAGGCGAACTATGGCTACACCTTC | CASSGQEANYGYTF
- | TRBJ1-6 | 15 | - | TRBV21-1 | TGTGCCAGCAGCAATCTCCGGGGCTATAATTCACCCCTCCACTTT | CASSNLRGYNSPLHF
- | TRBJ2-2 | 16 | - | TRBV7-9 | TGTGCCAGCACCCTGGGCATCTCCGCGAACACCGGGGAGCTGTTTTTT | CASTLGISANTGELFF
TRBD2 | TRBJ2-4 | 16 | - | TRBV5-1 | TGCGCCAGCAGCCTGCTAGCGGGGCTAGCCAAAAACATTCAGTACTTC | CASSLLAGLAKNIQYF
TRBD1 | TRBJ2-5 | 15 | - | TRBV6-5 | TGTGCCAGCAGTTTCCCCACAGGGGCGGGAGAGACCCAGTACTTC | CASSFPTGAGETQYF
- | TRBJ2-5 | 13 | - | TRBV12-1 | TGTGCCACCGCGGGGCGGGGTTGGAAGACCCAGTACTTC | CATAGRGWKTQYF
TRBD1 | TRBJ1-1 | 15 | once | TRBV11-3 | TGTGCCAGCAGCGCCCGACAGGGGGCTAGAACTGAAGCTTTCTTT | CASSARQGARTEAFF
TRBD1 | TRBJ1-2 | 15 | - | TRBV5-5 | TGTGCCAGCAGCTTGGAGGACAGGGTTAACTATGGCTACACCTTC | CASSLEDRVNYGYTF
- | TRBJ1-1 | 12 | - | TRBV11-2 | TGTGCCAGCAGCCCCCTTCGGGCTGAAGCTTTCTTT | CASSPLRAEAFF
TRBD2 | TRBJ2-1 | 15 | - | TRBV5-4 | TGTGCCAGCAGCCACCCTAGCGGGGGGGGCAATGAGCAGTTCTTC | CASSHPSGGGNEQFF